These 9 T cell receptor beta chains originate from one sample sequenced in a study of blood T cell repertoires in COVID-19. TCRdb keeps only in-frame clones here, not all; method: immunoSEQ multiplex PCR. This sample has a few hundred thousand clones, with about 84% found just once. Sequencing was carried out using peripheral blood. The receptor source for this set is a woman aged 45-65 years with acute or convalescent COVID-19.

In nucleotides, the CDR3 is TGTGCCAGCAGCCCTAAGGGACAGGGAGGTAGCAATGAGCAGTTCTTC. It translates to CASSPKGQGGSNEQFF. The chain carries TRBV7-3 and TRBJ2-1; 9 bases align to TRBD1. This CDR3 is 16 amino acids long. V gave up 5 bases and J gave up 6 bases; unmatched junction bases: 11. Germline lookup yields CDR1 SGHTA and CDR2 FQGTGA.

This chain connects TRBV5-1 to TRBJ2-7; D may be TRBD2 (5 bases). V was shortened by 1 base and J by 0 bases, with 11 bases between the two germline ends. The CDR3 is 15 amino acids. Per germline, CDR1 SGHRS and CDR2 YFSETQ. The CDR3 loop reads CASSLFFGDSYEQYF. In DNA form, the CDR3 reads TGCGCCAGCAGCTTGTTTTTCGGGGACTCCTACGAGCAGTACTTC.

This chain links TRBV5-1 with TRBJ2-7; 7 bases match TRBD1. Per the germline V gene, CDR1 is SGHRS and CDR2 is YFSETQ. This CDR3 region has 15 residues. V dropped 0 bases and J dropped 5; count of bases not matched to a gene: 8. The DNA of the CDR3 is TGCGCCAGCAGCTTGGTCTTCGGGCAGGGGGACGAGCAGTACTTC. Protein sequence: CASSLVFGQGDEQYF.

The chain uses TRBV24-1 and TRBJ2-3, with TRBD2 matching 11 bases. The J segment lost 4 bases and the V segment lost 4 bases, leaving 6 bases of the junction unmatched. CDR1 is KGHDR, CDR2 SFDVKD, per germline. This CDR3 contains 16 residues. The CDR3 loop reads CATSEVAGGKADTQYF. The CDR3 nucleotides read TGTGCCACCAGTGAGGTAGCGGGAGGGAAGGCAGATACGCAGTATTTT.

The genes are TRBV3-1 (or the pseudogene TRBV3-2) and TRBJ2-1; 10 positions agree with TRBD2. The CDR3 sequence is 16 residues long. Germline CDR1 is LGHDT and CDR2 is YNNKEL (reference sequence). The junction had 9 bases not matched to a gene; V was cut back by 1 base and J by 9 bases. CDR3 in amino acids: CASSQVGPSGGGEQFF. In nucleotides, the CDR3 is TGTGCCAGCAGCCAAGTTGGTCCTAGCGGGGGTGGTGAGCAGTTCTTC.

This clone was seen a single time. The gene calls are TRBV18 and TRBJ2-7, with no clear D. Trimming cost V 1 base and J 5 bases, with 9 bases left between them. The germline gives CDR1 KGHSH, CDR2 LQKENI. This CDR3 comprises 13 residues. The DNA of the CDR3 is TGTGCCAGCTCACCACTCGACAATAACGAGCAGTACTTC. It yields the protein CASSPLDNNEQYF.

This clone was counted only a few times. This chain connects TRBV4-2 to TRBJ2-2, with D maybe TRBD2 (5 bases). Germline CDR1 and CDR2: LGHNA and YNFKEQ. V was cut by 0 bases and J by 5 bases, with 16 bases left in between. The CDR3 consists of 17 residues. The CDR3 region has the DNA TGTGCCAGCAGCCAAGATTCAGGCGCTAGCAGAACCGGGGAGCTGTTTTTT. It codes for CASSQDSGASRTGELFF.

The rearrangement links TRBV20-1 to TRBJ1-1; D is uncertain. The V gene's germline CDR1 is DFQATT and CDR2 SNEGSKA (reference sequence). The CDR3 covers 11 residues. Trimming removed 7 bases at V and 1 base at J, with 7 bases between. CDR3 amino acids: CSGAENTEAFF. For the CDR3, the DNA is TGCAGTGGGGCTGAGAACACTGAAGCTTTCTTT.

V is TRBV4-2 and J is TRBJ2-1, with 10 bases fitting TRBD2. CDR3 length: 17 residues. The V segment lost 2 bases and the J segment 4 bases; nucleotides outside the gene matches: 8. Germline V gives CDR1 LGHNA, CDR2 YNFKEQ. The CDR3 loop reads CASSQRALAGVYNEQFF. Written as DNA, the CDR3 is TGTGCCAGCAGCCAACGTGCTCTAGCGGGGGTTTACAATGAGCAGTTCTTC.